Below are 29 T cell receptor beta chains sequenced from a single sample in a study of blood T cell repertoires in COVID-19. Profiled with immunoSEQ multiplex PCR; TCRdb holds only in-frame clones, not every one. Here the sample spans about 500,000 clones, roughly 89% being singletons. The sequenced material came from peripheral blood. These receptors were taken from a man between 18 and 35 years old with COVID-19, enrolled during active disease.

The chain has TRBV3-1 (or the pseudogene TRBV3-2) and TRBJ1-6, with 11 bases identical to TRBD1. V was clipped by 3 bases and J by 8 bases; unmatched bases: 0. Germline values: CDR1 LGHDT, CDR2 YNNKEL (reference sequence). This CDR3 has 14 amino acids. CDR3 coding DNA: TGTGCCAGCAGCCAGGACAGGGGGCATTCACCCCTCCACTTT. This translates into CASSQDRGHSPLHF.

V gene TRBV6-5 combines with J gene TRBJ1-2; D ambiguous. CDR3 length equals 14 residues. Germline CDR1 reads MNHEY; CDR2 reads SVGAGI. Trimming removed 3 bases at V and 0 bases at J, with 8 bases between. The CDR3 region is CASSYQDPNYGYTF. The DNA of the CDR3 is TGTGCCAGCAGTTATCAGGATCCTAACTATGGCTACACCTTC.

The chain combines TRBV25-1 with TRBJ2-2; D not certain. Deletions cut 3 bases from V and 1 base from J, with 6 bases between. This CDR3 comprises 14 residues. Germline CDR1 is MGHDK and CDR2 is SYGVNS. The chain's CDR3 is CASSEAENTGELFF. In DNA form, the CDR3 reads TGTGCCAGCAGTGAGGCAGAGAACACCGGGGAGCTGTTTTTT. The entire variable domain, with the rest obtained from reference TRBV25-1 and TRBJ2-2, is as follows: EADIYQTPRYLVIGTGKKITLECSQTMGHDKMYWYQQDPGMELHLIHYSYGVNSTEKGDLSSESTVSRIRTEHFPLTLESARPSHTSQYLCASSEAENTGELFFGEGSRLTVL.

The V gene is TRBV7-2, the J gene TRBJ2-3, with a weak D call TRBD2 (6 bases). With 2 bases removed from V and 6 bases from J, the gap between germline ends came to 12 bases. The length of the CDR3 is 14 residues. CDR1 is SGHTA, CDR2 FQGNSA, per germline. Written as DNA, the CDR3 is TGTGCCAGCAGCTTACGAGGCGGGGCGGATACGCAGTATTTT. As protein: CASSLRGGADTQYF.

The V and J genes are TRBV4-1 and TRBJ2-7, with 10 bases fitting TRBD1. Germline CDR1 is MGHRA and CDR2 is YSYEKL. The trim removed 1 base at V and 5 bases at J, leaving 8 bases unmatched. The CDR3 has 16 amino acids. The CDR3 spells CASSQVTGQGFNEQYF. The CDR3 coding sequence is TGCGCCAGCAGCCAAGTTACGGGACAGGGGTTCAACGAGCAGTACTTC.

In the case of this clone: Other DNA sequences of this sample code for an identical CDR3. The chain links TRBV5-4 to TRBJ2-7; TRBD1 matches at 8 bases. CDR1 is SGHNT and CDR2 is YYREEE in the germline V gene (reference sequence). J lost 2 bases, V lost 4 bases, and 5 bases had no gene match. CDR3 length equals 14 residues. This chain's CDR3 is CASSLGQGAYEQYF. The CDR3 DNA follows: TGTGCCAGCAGCCTCGGACAGGGAGCCTACGAGCAGTACTTC.

The chain links TRBV24-1 to TRBJ2-2, with D tentatively TRBD1 (6 bases). V was trimmed by 1 base and J by 1 base, leaving 15 bases between them. The CDR3 length is 18 residues. Germline V gene sequence: CDR1 KGHDR, CDR2 SFDVKD. The CDR3 nucleotides are TGTGCCACCAGTGATTTCAACCTACCGGGACAGAACACCGGGGAGCTGTTTTTT. This sequence encodes CATSDFNLPGQNTGELFF.

The V call is TRBV5-1, the J call TRBJ1-2; no reliable D call. The CDR3 consists of 12 residues. Germline lookup yields CDR1 SGHRS and CDR2 YFSETQ. The V gene lost 3 bases and the J gene lost 8 bases, with 11 bases spanning the gap. The CDR3, as DNA: TGCGCCAGCAGCTCCACAGTTAACGGCTACACCTTC. Translating it yields CASSSTVNGYTF.

This rearrangement joins TRBV6-5 to TRBJ2-5; possibly TRBD2 for D (5 bases). This CDR3 spans 14 amino acids. Between the trimmed V and J ends, which lost 7 bases and 1 base, there was a span of 13 bases. Per germline, CDR1 MNHEY and CDR2 SVGAGI. As DNA, the CDR3 is TGTGCCAGCACCCTCTCGGGGTTCCAAGAGACCCAGTACTTC. This codes for CASTLSGFQETQYF.

CDR3 loop: CASSYLGGSYTF. The CDR3 DNA is TGTGCCAGCAGTTACTTAGGGGGTAGCTACACCTTC. The rearrangement joins TRBV6-6 to TRBJ1-2; D may be TRBD1 (6 bases). There are 12 residues in the CDR3. V was cut by 1 base and J by 9 bases, with 9 bases left in between. CDR1 is MNHNY, CDR2 SVGAGI, per germline (reference sequence).

The chain couples TRBV6-5 to TRBJ1-2; D not resolved. Trimming left V 6 bases short and J 9 bases short, with 20 bases between. Germline V gene sequence: CDR1 MNHEY, CDR2 SVGAGI. The CDR3 has 14 amino acids. The CDR3, as DNA: TGTGCCAGCAGATCGCCGGGTCGCGACTTGAGCTACACCTTC. Translated, it gives CASRSPGRDLSYTF.

Only a few counts were recorded for this clone. The V and J genes are TRBV6-4 and TRBJ2-3, with TRBD1 matching 12 bases. The CDR3 is made up of 13 amino acids. With V trimmed by 10 bases and J by 2 bases, 1 base remained unmatched. Looked up from germline, CDR1 is MRHNA and CDR2 is SNTAGT. This CDR3 reads CATGQGATDTQYF. The CDR3 coding sequence is TGTGCCACGGGACAGGGGGCCACAGATACGCAGTATTTT.

CDR3: CASSDPQGVSYEQYF. The CDR3 nucleotides read TGTGCCAGCAGTGACCCACAGGGGGTGAGCTACGAGCAGTACTTC. The chain employs TRBV6-1 and TRBJ2-7; 8 positions match TRBD1. Unmatched junction bases numbered 7, after V lost 3 bases and J lost 3 bases. Per the germline V gene, CDR1 is MNHNS and CDR2 is SASEGT. The CDR3 is made up of 15 amino acids.

This rearrangement joins TRBV6-6 to TRBJ2-2; D remains ambiguous. Per the germline V gene, CDR1 is MNHNY and CDR2 is SVGAGI (reference sequence). The CDR3 spans 12 residues. V was shortened by 6 bases and J by 0 bases, with 2 bases between the two germline ends. The CDR3 DNA reads as TGTGCCAGCAGCTCGAACACCGGGGAGCTGTTTTTT. Translation gives CASSSNTGELFF.

This chain joins TRBV5-4 and TRBJ2-1; the match to TRBD2 covers 8 bases. There are 14 residues in the CDR3. The germline V gene has CDR1 SGHNT and CDR2 YYREEE (reference sequence). V trimming: 3 bases; J trimming: 5 bases; junction bases outside the gene matches: 4. CDR3 region: CASSSGLGDNEQFF. The CDR3 nucleotides are TGTGCCAGCAGCTCGGGACTAGGAGACAATGAGCAGTTCTTC.

The chain uses TRBV19 and TRBJ1-1; D not resolved. V was shortened by 2 bases and J by 2 bases, with 9 bases between the two germline ends. Germline lookup yields CDR1 LNHDA and CDR2 SQIVND (reference sequence). This CDR3 region has 14 residues. In DNA form, the CDR3 reads TGTGCCAGTAGTATAATGAGTCGTAACACTGAAGCTTTCTTT. Residues: CASSIMSRNTEAFF.

The chain has TRBV2 and TRBJ1-4; tentative D call: TRBD1 (5 bases). This CDR3 comprises 12 residues. Per germline, CDR1 SNHLY and CDR2 FYNNEI. Trimming pared 6 bases from V and 6 bases from J, leaving 8 bases between. The CDR3 DNA sequence: TGTGCCAGCAGGGAGACAGATGAAAAACTGTTTTTT. It translates to CASRETDEKLFF.

The V and J genes are TRBV2 and TRBJ1-2; no reliable D call. From germline, CDR1 is SNHLY and CDR2 FYNNEI. CDR3 length: 10 amino acids. With 4 bases removed from V and 8 bases from J, the gap between germline ends came to 5 bases. The CDR3 sequence: CASSAEGYTF. As DNA, the CDR3 is TGTGCCAGCAGTGCCGAGGGCTACACCTTC.

This chain uses TRBV3-1 (or the pseudogene TRBV3-2) with TRBJ2-2; the D is unclear. Germline lookup yields CDR1 LGHDT and CDR2 YNNKEL (reference sequence). CDR3 length equals 13 residues. Trimming removed 0 bases from V and 4 bases from J, with 3 bases in between. Written as DNA, the CDR3 is TGTGCCAGCAGCCAAGACAGCACCGGGGAGCTGTTTTTT. Its protein is CASSQDSTGELFF.

The chain employs TRBV3-1 (or the pseudogene TRBV3-2) and TRBJ1-5; weak D call: TRBD1 (6 bases). Germline V gene sequence: CDR1 LGHDT, CDR2 YNNKEL (reference sequence). The V gene lost 3 bases and the J gene lost 4 bases, with 10 bases spanning the gap. The CDR3 spans 14 residues. CDR3 protein: CASSHHRENQPQHF. The DNA of the CDR3 is TGTGCCAGCAGCCACCACAGGGAAAATCAGCCCCAGCATTTT.

Only a few counts were recorded for this clone. The rearrangement links TRBV23-1 to TRBJ1-2; no clear D. TRBV23-1 is recorded as an ORF, its role being uncertain. This CDR3 has 16 amino acids. Trimming pared 0 bases from V and 4 bases from J, leaving 15 bases between. The chain's CDR3 is CASSQSDGARSYGYTF. The CDR3 bases are TGCGCCAGCAGTCAATCTGATGGAGCGAGAAGCTATGGCTACACCTTC.

The V gene is TRBV7-9, the J gene TRBJ2-7; perhaps TRBD2 as D (5 bases). The CDR3 has 14 amino acids. Germline values: CDR1 SEHNR, CDR2 FQNEAQ (reference sequence). The V and J ends lost 5 bases and 5 bases respectively, with 16 bases between them. This CDR3 is CASSTLTPGNEQYF. The CDR3 bases are TGTGCCAGCAGCACCCTAACCCCCGGGAACGAGCAGTACTTC.

The chain combines TRBV27 with TRBJ2-5; TRBD1 aligns across 8 bases. Germline CDR1 MNHEY, CDR2 SMNVEV (reference sequence). The CDR3 is 16 residues long. Trimming removed 5 bases from V and 1 base from J; junction bases left unmatched: 9. CDR3 residues: CASSGGTGPPQETQYF. In nucleotides, the CDR3 is TGTGCCAGCAGTGGGGGGACAGGCCCCCCCCAAGAGACCCAGTACTTC.

This chain links TRBV25-1 with TRBJ1-6, with TRBD1 matching 9 bases. V shed 6 bases and J 10 bases; nucleotides not matched to a gene: 7. Germline values: CDR1 MGHDK, CDR2 SYGVNS. This CDR3 region has 14 residues. This chain's CDR3 is CASRAGTGKSPLHF. As DNA, the CDR3 is TGTGCCAGCAGGGCCGGGACAGGGAAATCACCCCTCCACTTT.

The chain uses TRBV30 and TRBJ2-3; no firm D call. Trimming stripped 0 bases from V and 2 bases from J, with 12 bases between. The germline CDR1 and CDR2 sequences are GTSNPN and SVGIG (reference sequence). This CDR3 has 15 residues. This CDR3 is CAWSVQNLPTDTQYF. The CDR3 coding sequence is TGTGCCTGGAGTGTACAGAACCTCCCCACAGATACGCAGTATTTT.

The chain carries TRBV5-5 and TRBJ2-1; 7 nucleotides line up with TRBD1. Germline V gives CDR1 SGHKS, CDR2 YYEKEE (reference sequence). Trimming took 1 base from V and 0 from J; bases not matched to a gene: 1. The CDR3 is made up of 15 amino acids. CDR3 amino acids: CASSLTGDSYNEQFF. The CDR3 nucleotides read TGTGCCAGCAGCTTGACAGGGGACTCCTACAATGAGCAGTTCTTC.

This clone was observed a handful of times. The chain uses TRBV4-1 and TRBJ1-2, with D uncertain. The CDR3 extends over 15 amino acids. CDR1 is MGHRA and CDR2 is YSYEKL in the germline V gene. V gave up 0 bases and J gave up 7 bases, with 15 bases separating them. CDR3 sequence (DNA): TGCGCCAGCAGCCAAGACGAAAACTGGGCGGGTGGCTACACCTTC. Encoded protein: CASSQDENWAGGYTF.

The chain employs TRBV5-8 and TRBJ2-7; 11 bases align to TRBD1. This CDR3 has 16 amino acids. From germline, CDR1 is SGHTS and CDR2 YDEGEE. The V segment lost 4 bases and the J segment 1 base; nucleotides outside the gene matches: 7. CDR3 sequence reads: CASSPWTGGASYEQYF. The CDR3 DNA follows: TGTGCCAGCAGCCCGTGGACAGGGGGCGCATCCTACGAGCAGTACTTC.

CDR3 residues: CASSKTSVYNEQFF. The DNA of the CDR3 is TGTGCCAGCAGCAAAACTAGCGTATACAATGAGCAGTTCTTC. The chain has TRBV11-3 and TRBJ2-1, with TRBD2 matching 7 bases. Losses at the gene ends were 5 bases for V and 4 bases for J; bases not matched to a gene: 5. The V gene's germline CDR1 is SGHNT and CDR2 YENEEA. The CDR3 is 14 amino acids.